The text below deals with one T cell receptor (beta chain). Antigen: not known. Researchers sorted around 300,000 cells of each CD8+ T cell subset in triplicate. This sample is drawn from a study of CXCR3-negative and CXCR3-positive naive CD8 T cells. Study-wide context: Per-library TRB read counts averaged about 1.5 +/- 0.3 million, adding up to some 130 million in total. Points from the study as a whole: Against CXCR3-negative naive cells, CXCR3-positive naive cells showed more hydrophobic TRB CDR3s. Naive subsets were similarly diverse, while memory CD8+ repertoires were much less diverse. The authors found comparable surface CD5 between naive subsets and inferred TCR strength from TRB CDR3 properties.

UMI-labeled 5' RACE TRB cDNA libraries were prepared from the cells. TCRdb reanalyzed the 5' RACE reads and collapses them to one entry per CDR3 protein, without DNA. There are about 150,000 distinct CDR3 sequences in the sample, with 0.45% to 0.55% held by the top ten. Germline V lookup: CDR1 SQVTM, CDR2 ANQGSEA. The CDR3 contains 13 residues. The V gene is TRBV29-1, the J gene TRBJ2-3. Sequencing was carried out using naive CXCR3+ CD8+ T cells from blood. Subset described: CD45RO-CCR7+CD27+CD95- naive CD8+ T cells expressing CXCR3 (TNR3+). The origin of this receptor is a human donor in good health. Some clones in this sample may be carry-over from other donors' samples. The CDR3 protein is CSVEDRYTDTQYF.